Below are 21 T cell receptor beta chains sequenced from a single sample in a study of post-analysis software for immune sequencing data. Antigens for these TCRs are unknown. Prepared libraries of TCR beta cDNA carried unique molecular identifiers. MiXCR, applied by TCRdb to the PCR reads, yields one record per CDR3 protein. This table has fewer than 850,000 distinct CDR3 sequences, 35% to 55% appearing once. Whole-study findings and limits: Patients carried four or five TRBV segments more frequently than controls did, and TRBV5-6, TRBV5-1 and TRBV20-1 were among them.

The sequenced material came from blood. These receptors were obtained from a girl between 5 and 17 years old with multiple sclerosis.

The chain couples TRBV18 to TRBJ2-7; D remains ambiguous. The CDR3 spans 16 residues. Germline V lookup: CDR1 KGHSH, CDR2 LQKENI. The V end lost 4 bases, the J end lost 0 bases, and 16 bases lay between the germline ends. The CDR3 DNA follows: TGTGCCAGCTCACTTTCCTCGGGCACTAACTCCTACGAGCAGTACTTC. It yields the protein CASSLSSGTNSYEQYF. The whole variable domain, remainder taken from reference TRBV18 and TRBJ2-7, is NAGVMQNPRHLVRRRGQEARLRCSPMKGHSHVYWYRQLPEEGLKFMVYLQKENIIDESGMPKERFSAEFPKEGPSILRIQQVVRGDSAAYFCASSLSSGTNSYEQYFGPGTRLTVT.

In DNA form, the CDR3 reads TGTGCCAGCAGCGTAGAGGGGACTCCCAATCAGCCCCAGCATTTT. Protein product: CASSVEGTPNQPQHF. The chain links TRBV9 to TRBJ1-5; TRBD1 might be the D (5 bases). The V gene's germline CDR1 is SGDLS and CDR2 YYNGEE. V lost 0 bases and J 3 bases, leaving 10 bases between the germline ends. There are 15 residues in the CDR3. Complete variable domain (other parts from reference TRBV9 and TRBJ1-5): DSGVTQTPKHLITATGQRVTLRCSPRSGDLSVYWYQQSLDQGLQFLIQYYNGEERAKGNILERFSAQQFPDLHSELNLSSLELGDSALYFCASSVEGTPNQPQHFGDGTRLSIL.

The J gene is TRBJ1-5, the V gene TRBV12-3 or TRBV12-4; 12 nucleotides align to TRBD1. Unmatched junction bases numbered 8, after V lost 6 bases and J lost 2 bases. This CDR3 region has 17 residues. For the CDR3, the DNA is TGTGCCAGCAGCCGGGACAGGGGGCAAATAGGCAATCAGCCCCAGCATTTT. This translates into CASSRDRGQIGNQPQHF.

The genes are TRBV11-2 and TRBJ2-4; D uncertain. The J call may be faulty, since TRBJ2-5 better matches the DNA end. The CDR3 runs 14 residues. Germline CDR1 and CDR2: SGHAT and FQNNGV. CDR3: CASSLTVIQETQYF. In DNA, the CDR3 is TGTGCCAGCAGCTTAACAGTGATCCAAGAGACCCAGTACTTC.

The J gene is TRBJ2-1, the V gene TRBV20-1; 7 nucleotides match TRBD2. This CDR3 contains 15 residues. Germline values: CDR1 DFQATT, CDR2 SNEGSKA (reference sequence). V gave up 2 bases and J gave up 9 bases; unmatched junction bases: 13. DNA of the CDR3: TGCAGTGCTAGACCGCCCGGGCTACAGCGGGGTGAGCAGTTCTTC. This translates into CSARPPGLQRGEQFF.

The J gene is TRBJ1-1, the V gene TRBV27; D call uncertain. CDR1 is MNHEY and CDR2 is SMNVEV in the germline V gene (reference sequence). The CDR3 runs 15 residues. Deletions cut 0 bases from V and 3 bases from J, with 11 bases between. This chain's CDR3 is CASSLSKGPDTEAFF. CDR3 DNA: TGTGCCAGCAGTTTATCGAAGGGCCCAGACACTGAAGCTTTCTTT.

The CDR3 here is CAWGTSGSTGELFF. Written as DNA, the CDR3 is TGTGCCTGGGGGACTAGCGGCTCCACCGGGGAGCTGTTTTTT. The rearrangement joins TRBV30 to TRBJ2-2, with 11 bases fitting TRBD2. From germline, CDR1 is GTSNPN and CDR2 SVGIG (reference sequence). Losses at the gene ends were 5 bases for V and 4 bases for J; bases not matched to a gene: 3. CDR3 length: 14 amino acids.

The rearrangement links TRBV12-3 or TRBV12-4 to TRBJ2-1; TRBD2 is a possible D gene (5 bases). V lost 3 bases, J lost 7 bases, and 19 bases lay in between. There are 16 residues in the CDR3. CDR3 protein: CASSLVVRAPVNEQFF. DNA for the CDR3: TGTGCCAGCAGTTTGGTTGTGAGGGCCCCAGTGAATGAGCAGTTCTTC.

A few counts support this clonotype. Relative to the germline gene, one junction end is altered; a read error may explain this. The chain couples TRBV7-7 to TRBJ2-1; TRBD2 is a possible D gene (5 bases). The CDR3 spans 14 residues. The germline V gene has CDR1 SSHAT and CDR2 FNYEAQ (reference sequence). CDR3 DNA sequence: TGTGCTAGCAGCTTGTCGGGATTCCACAATGAGCAGTTCTTC. This sequence encodes CASSLSGFHNEQFF.

CDR3 sequence reads: CASSLKVRAYGYTF. CDR3 DNA: TGTGCCAGCAGTTTAAAGGTCAGGGCCTATGGCTACACCTTC. The chain combines TRBV12-3 or TRBV12-4 with TRBJ1-2; tentative D call: TRBD1 (5 bases). V was shortened by 2 bases and J by 4 bases, with 11 bases between the two germline ends. This CDR3 contains 14 residues.

The chain employs TRBV10-3 and TRBJ2-3; weak D call: TRBD2 (6 bases). Germline V gene lookup returns CDR1 ENHRY and CDR2 SYGVKD. The V and J ends lost 2 bases and 4 bases respectively, with 10 bases between them. The CDR3 runs 14 residues. The CDR3 DNA reads as TGTGCCATCAGTGAGGCGGGACTGGCAGATACGCAGTATTTT. The encoded protein is CAISEAGLADTQYF.

This clonotype was seen a few times. J is TRBJ2-7 and V is TRBV20-1; no definite D call. The V gene's germline CDR1 is DFQATT and CDR2 SNEGSKA (reference sequence). With 7 bases removed from V and 0 bases from J, the gap between germline ends came to 13 bases. This CDR3 is built from 13 residues. The CDR3 protein is CSGLREASYEQYF. CDR3 bases: TGCAGTGGACTCCGCGAAGCCTCCTACGAGCAGTACTTC.

V usage is TRBV28 and J usage is TRBJ2-7, with 7 bases matching TRBD1. After removal of 7 bases from V and 2 bases from J, the junction contained 8 bases not matched to a gene. The germline gives CDR1 MDHEN, CDR2 SYDVKM. The CDR3 extends over 14 amino acids. CDR3 region: CASTLDRDPYEQYF. CDR3 DNA sequence: TGTGCCAGCACCCTCGACAGGGATCCCTACGAGCAGTACTTC.

The chain uses TRBV6-1 and TRBJ2-1; 7 bases align to TRBD1. Germline-derived CDR1 and CDR2 are MNHNS and SASEGT. The CDR3 sequence is 14 residues long. The V and J ends lost 6 bases and 4 bases, in that order; junction bases with no gene match: 6. CDR3 nucleotides: TGTGCCAGCAGGCCCGGGACAGAGTACAATGAGCAGTTCTTC. Protein sequence: CASRPGTEYNEQFF.

V and J are TRBV9 and TRBJ2-1; D is perhaps TRBD1 (5 bases). The CDR3 spans 16 residues. From germline, CDR1 is SGDLS and CDR2 YYNGEE. The ends were cut back, 0 bases at V and 1 base at J, with 11 bases in the middle. The CDR3 is CASSVAGLRSYNEQFF. The CDR3 DNA is TGTGCCAGCAGCGTAGCAGGGTTGAGGTCCTACAATGAGCAGTTCTTC.

This clonotype was counted a few times. V usage is TRBV5-1 and J usage is TRBJ2-3; 8 bases are shared with TRBD1. The CDR3 covers 16 residues. Germline-derived CDR1 and CDR2 are SGHRS and YFSETQ. With V trimmed by 5 bases and J by 5 bases, 13 bases remained unmatched. The chain's CDR3 is CASSSEGRTGLDTQYF. The CDR3, as DNA: TGCGCCAGCAGTTCGGAGGGTCGGACAGGGTTAGATACGCAGTATTTT.

This clonotype has more than one count but fewer than ten. This chain uses TRBV12-3 or TRBV12-4 with TRBJ2-7, with D possibly TRBD2 on 6 matching bases. Trimming cost V 5 bases and J 5 bases, with 13 bases left between them. The CDR3 is 13 residues long. The CDR3 nucleotides are TGTGCCAGCAGTGTCGGACTACCGCACGAGCAGTACTTC. Its translation: CASSVGLPHEQYF.

This sequence joins TRBV29-1 and TRBJ2-7; 9 positions match TRBD1. The J call may be incorrect, as the DNA end agrees better with TRBJ2-5. The CDR3 has 13 amino acids. CDR1 SQVTM and CDR2 ANQGSEA come from the germline V gene. The CDR3 sequence: CSVGQGNGQTQYF. The CDR3 region has the DNA TGCAGCGTCGGACAGGGGAACGGACAGACCCAGTACTTC.

The chain joins TRBV20-1 to TRBJ2-1; D is tentatively TRBD1 or TRBD2 (5 bases each). Germline CDR1 DFQATT, CDR2 SNEGSKA (reference sequence). Deletions cut 0 bases from V and 9 bases from J, with 24 bases between. The CDR3 length is 17 residues. The CDR3 sequence is CSAREILFDGTASEQFF. The CDR3 DNA sequence: TGCAGTGCTAGAGAGATCCTCTTCGACGGGACCGCAAGTGAGCAGTTCTTC.

The chain links TRBV4-2 to TRBJ1-1; TRBD1 matches 8 bases. The germline CDR1 and CDR2 sequences are LGHNA and YNFKEQ. V dropped 0 bases and J dropped 4; count of bases not matched to a gene: 13. The CDR3 runs 18 residues. The CDR3 nucleotides read TGTGCCAGCAGCCAAGATGTCAGGGGGCGCATAGTGGGCACTGAAGCTTTCTTT. The encoded protein is CASSQDVRGRIVGTEAFF.

The V gene is TRBV7-9, the J gene TRBJ2-3; D not resolved. V lost 7 bases and J lost 4, with 15 bases in between. The CDR3 runs to 14 residues. Germline lookup yields CDR1 SEHNR and CDR2 FQNEAQ (reference sequence). DNA for the CDR3: TGTGCCAGCACCCCCGGGTCTCTCGCAGATACGCAGTATTTT. Protein product: CASTPGSLADTQYF. Full variable domain (outside the CDR3, taken from reference TRBV7-9 and TRBJ2-3): DTGVSQNPRHKITKRGQNVTFRCDPISEHNRLYWYRQTLGQGPEFLTYFQNEAQLEKSRLLSDRFSAERPKGSFSTLEIQRTEQGDSAMYLCASTPGSLADTQYFGPGTRLTVL.